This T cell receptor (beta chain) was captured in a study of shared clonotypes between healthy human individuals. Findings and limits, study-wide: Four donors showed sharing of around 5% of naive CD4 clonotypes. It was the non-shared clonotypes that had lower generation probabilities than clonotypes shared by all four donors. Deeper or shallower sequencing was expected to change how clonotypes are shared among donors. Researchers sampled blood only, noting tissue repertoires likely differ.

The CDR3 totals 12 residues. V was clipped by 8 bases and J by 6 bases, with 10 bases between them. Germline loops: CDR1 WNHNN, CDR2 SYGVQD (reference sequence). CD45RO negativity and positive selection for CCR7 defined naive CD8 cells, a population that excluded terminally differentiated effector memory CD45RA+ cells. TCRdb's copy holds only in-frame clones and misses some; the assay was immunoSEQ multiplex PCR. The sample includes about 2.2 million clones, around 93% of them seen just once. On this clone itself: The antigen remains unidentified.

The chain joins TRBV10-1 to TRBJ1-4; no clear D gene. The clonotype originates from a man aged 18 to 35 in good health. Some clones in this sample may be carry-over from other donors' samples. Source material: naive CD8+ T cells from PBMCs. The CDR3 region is CASPGFYEKLFF. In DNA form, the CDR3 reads TGCGCCAGCCCCGGGTTTTATGAAAAACTGTTTTTT.